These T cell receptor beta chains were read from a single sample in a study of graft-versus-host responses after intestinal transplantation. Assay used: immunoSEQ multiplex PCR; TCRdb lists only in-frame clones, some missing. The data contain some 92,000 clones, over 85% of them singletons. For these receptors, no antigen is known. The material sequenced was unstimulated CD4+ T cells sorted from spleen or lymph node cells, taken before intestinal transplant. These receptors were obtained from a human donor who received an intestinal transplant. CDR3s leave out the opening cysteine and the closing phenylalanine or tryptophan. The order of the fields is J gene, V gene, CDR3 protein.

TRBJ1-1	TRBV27	ASSPRRADEAF
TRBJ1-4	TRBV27	ASSLSPYSLNEKLF
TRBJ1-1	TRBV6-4	ASRTGPDRVEAF
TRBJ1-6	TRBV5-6	ASSSYSSYNSPLH
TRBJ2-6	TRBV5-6	ASSPWGGSGANVLT
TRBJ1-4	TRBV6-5	ASSSTGTGEKLF
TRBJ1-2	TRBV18	ASSPRTDSFYGYT
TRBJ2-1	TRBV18	ASSPGTGPNEQF
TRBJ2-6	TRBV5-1	ASSPGTSGANVLT
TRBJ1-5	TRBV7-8	ASSLAGNRGINQPQH
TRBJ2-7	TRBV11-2	ASSTRRGEHTYEQY
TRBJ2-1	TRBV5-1	ASSLFSGTNYNEQF
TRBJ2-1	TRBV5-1	ASRTGTGSYNEQF
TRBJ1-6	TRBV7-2	ASSFGTNNSPLH
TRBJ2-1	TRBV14	ASSRSVTYNEQF
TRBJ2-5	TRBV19	ASSIVQDQETQY
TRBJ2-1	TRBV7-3	ASSLELAGPNEQF
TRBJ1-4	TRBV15	ATSRGSLGQGVEKLF
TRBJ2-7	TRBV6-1	ASSVGQGEQY
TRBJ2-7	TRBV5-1	ASSLADPYEQY
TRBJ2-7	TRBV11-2	ASSSGRTSSYEQY
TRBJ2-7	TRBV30	AWKRPGQGTYEQY
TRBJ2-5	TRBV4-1	ASSRGLASETQY
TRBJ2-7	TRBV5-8	ASSAQVGYEQY
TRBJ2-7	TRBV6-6	ASSYSIQPSDEQY
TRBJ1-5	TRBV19	ASRLRDISNQPQH
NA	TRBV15	ATSKDTAYEQY
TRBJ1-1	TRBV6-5	ASSQQGQGIAEAF
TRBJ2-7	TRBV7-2	ASSLVLAGAADLY
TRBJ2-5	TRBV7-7	ASSPIRWLEKETQY
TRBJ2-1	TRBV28	ASSHYSGGGYNEQF
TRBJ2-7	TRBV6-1	ASIGFLEGYEQY
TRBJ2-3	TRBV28	ASSFEGRTDTQY
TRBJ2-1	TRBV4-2	ASSQDRREGVYNEQF
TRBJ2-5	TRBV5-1	ASSLGGQETQY
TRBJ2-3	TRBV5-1	ASSSSETTDTQY
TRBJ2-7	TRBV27	ASSLQGEHEQY
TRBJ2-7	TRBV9	ASSLGQGAYEQY
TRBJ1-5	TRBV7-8	ASRNLSLGGGGINQPQH
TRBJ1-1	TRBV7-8	ASSLVAGMGKAF